The 27 T cell receptor beta chains given below trace back to one sample, sequenced in a study of low-dose radiotherapy and immunotherapy resistance in tumors. Time point here: before trial treatment. Priming of first-strand cDNA relied on TRAV- and TRBV-specific primers (covering alpha and beta chains). TCRs were amplified for 15 to 20 PCR cycles with a constant-region primer and V-primer adapter. Each CDR3 protein is one row after TCRdb ran MiXCR on the reads. The sample holds 64,000 or so distinct CDR3 sequences, approximately 26% seen once. The sample consisted of PBMCs, taken before treatment. The receptors stem from a male donor with rectosigmoid adenocarcinoma.

Ten or more counts support this clonotype. This rearrangement joins TRBV6-4 to TRBJ1-6; a possible D gene is TRBD1 (5 bases). Germline V lookup: CDR1 MRHNA, CDR2 SNTAGT. V lost 2 bases to trimming and J lost 7 bases, with 9 bases between them. The CDR3 has 14 residues. The CDR3 loop reads CASSDAGPNSPLHF. In nucleotides, the CDR3 is TGTGCCAGCAGTGACGCAGGGCCAAATTCACCCCTCCACTTT.

This clonotype has more than one count but fewer than ten. This chain joins TRBV5-1 and TRBJ2-2; tentative D call: TRBD2 (5 bases). The CDR3 sequence is 15 residues long. CDR1 and CDR2 from the germline V gene are SGHRS and YFSETQ. The V end was cut by 0 bases, the J end by 2 bases, with 8 bases between. The DNA of the CDR3 is TGCGCCAGCAGCTTGGGAGCGGTCAACACCGGGGAGCTGTTTTTT. Its translation is CASSLGAVNTGELFF. Combining the CDR3 with reference TRBV5-1 and TRBJ2-2 gives the whole variable domain KAGVTQTPRYLIKTRGQQVTLSCSPISGHRSVSWYQQTPGQGLQFLFEYFSETQRNKGNFPGRFSGRQFSNSRSEMNVSTLELGDSALYLCASSLGAVNTGELFFGEGSRLTVL.

As for this clonotype: A far larger clone is a single base away, which makes a read error likely. The chain joins TRBV6-6 to TRBJ1-1; D is perhaps TRBD1 (6 bases). The CDR3 covers 15 residues. Germline values: CDR1 MNHNY, CDR2 SVGAGI (reference sequence). CDR3: CASSYRNRVNTEALF. Written as DNA, the CDR3 is TGTGCCAGCAGTTACCGCAACAGGGTGAACACTGAAGCTCTCTTT.

There are many counts of this clonotype. The chain uses TRBV6-1 and TRBJ2-7; 8 bases map to TRBD1. This CDR3 is 15 amino acids long. CDR1 MNHNS and CDR2 SASEGT come from the germline V gene. The ends lost 1 base at V and 7 bases at J; junction bases unmatched: 9. The CDR3 reads CASSEGGQGAREQYF. The CDR3, as DNA: TGTGCCAGCAGTGAAGGGGGGCAGGGGGCGCGGGAGCAGTACTTC.

As concerns this clonotype: It is likely a read error: a sequence one base away is far more abundant. The chain uses TRBV6-2 or TRBV6-3 and TRBJ2-7; tentatively, D is TRBD2 (5 bases). Germline V lookup: CDR1 MNHEY, CDR2 SVGEGT. The CDR3 length is 12 residues. Trimming left V 4 bases short and J 7 bases short, with 11 bases between. In DNA, the CDR3 is TGTGCCAGCAGTTTTTGGAGGAATGAGCAGTACTTC. It codes for CASSFWRNEQYF.

This chain joins TRBV5-1 and TRBJ1-4; tentative D call: TRBD1 (5 bases). The V end lost 0 bases, the J end lost 1 base, and 10 bases lay between the germline ends. The germline gives CDR1 SGHRS, CDR2 YFSETQ. The CDR3 totals 16 residues. In DNA form, the CDR3 reads TGCGCCAGCAGCTTGGCTCAAACAGGAACTAATGAAAAACTGTTTTTT. Translated: CASSLAQTGTNEKLFF.

This clonotype was observed many times. The chain is built from TRBV7-9 and TRBJ2-2; D perhaps matches TRBD1 (6 bases). The CDR3 sequence is 14 residues long. Germline loops: CDR1 SEHNR, CDR2 FQNEAQ (reference sequence). Trimming took 8 bases from V and 2 from J, leaving 12 bases between them. CDR3 sequence: CASRGGINTGELFF. CDR3 coding DNA: TGTGCCAGCCGTGGGGGCATCAACACCGGGGAGCTGTTTTTT.

This clonotype was seen repeatedly, ten times or more. This chain links TRBV28 with TRBJ1-5; tentatively, D is TRBD1 (6 bases). Trimming removed 8 bases from V and 5 bases from J, with 25 bases in between. This CDR3 comprises 17 residues. The germline gives CDR1 MDHEN, CDR2 SYDVKM. The CDR3 loop reads CASGVGFLDRGDQPQHF. As DNA, the CDR3 is TGTGCCAGCGGAGTAGGGTTTTTGGATAGGGGGGATCAGCCCCAGCATTTT.

This clonotype was seen many times. V is TRBV12-3 or TRBV12-4 and J is TRBJ1-1; possibly TRBD1 for D (5 bases). Trimming removed 4 bases from V and 7 bases from J, with 13 bases in between. This CDR3 is built from 13 residues. CDR3 protein: CASSSPGLGEAFF. CDR3 nucleotide sequence: TGTGCCAGCAGTTCCCCAGGGCTCGGTGAAGCTTTCTTT.

This clonotype has a count of ten or more. The genes are TRBV5-1 and TRBJ2-7; TRBD2 agrees at 12 bases. Trimming at V came to 0 bases and at J to 6 bases, leaving 4 bases not matched to a gene. This CDR3 is built from 15 residues. The V gene's germline CDR1 is SGHRS and CDR2 YFSETQ. The DNA for the CDR3 is TGCGCCAGCAGCTTGGGAGGACTAGCGGGGAGCGAGCAGTACTTC. Its protein product is CASSLGGLAGSEQYF.

This clonotype has at least ten counts. The chain links TRBV12-3 or TRBV12-4 to TRBJ1-1; 8 nucleotides align to TRBD1. The CDR3 totals 14 residues. Unmatched junction bases numbered 1, after V lost 1 base and J lost 3 bases. For the CDR3, the DNA is TGTGCCAGCAGTTTAGGGACAGGGTACACTGAAGCTTTCTTT. It yields the protein CASSLGTGYTEAFF.

This clonotype has at least ten counts. The rearrangement links TRBV5-1 to TRBJ2-5, with TRBD2 identical over 7 bases. The CDR3 spans 15 residues. Germline V gives CDR1 SGHRS, CDR2 YFSETQ. The ends lost 4 bases at V and 1 base at J; junction bases unmatched: 7. CDR3 protein: CASSLTLAGQETQYF. CDR3 sequence (DNA): TGCGCCAGCAGCCTGACCTTAGCGGGCCAAGAGACCCAGTACTTC.

There are many counts of this clonotype. The CDR3 DNA reads TGCAGCGTTGAGGATTGGGGTAAATCTGGGGCCAACGTCCTGACTTTC. Translation: CSVEDWGKSGANVLTF. The V gene is TRBV29-1, the J gene TRBJ2-6; D is unresolved. The CDR3 has 16 residues. Deletions cut 3 bases from V and 1 base from J, with 13 bases between. Germline V CDR1 and CDR2: SQVTM, ANQGSEA.

This clonotype was recorded at least ten times. This chain uses TRBV7-9 with TRBJ2-7, with 8 bases identical to TRBD1. The germline gives CDR1 SEHNR, CDR2 FQNEAQ (reference sequence). The CDR3 is 16 amino acids. The J segment lost 0 bases and the V segment lost 1 base, leaving 5 bases of the junction unmatched. The CDR3 loop is CASSLGRQGPSYEQYF. Here the CDR3 DNA reads TGTGCCAGCAGCTTAGGGCGACAGGGGCCCTCCTACGAGCAGTACTTC.

At least ten counts were recorded for this clonotype. The chain uses TRBV28 and TRBJ2-7; D may be TRBD1 (7 bases). Per germline, CDR1 MDHEN and CDR2 SYDVKM. Trimming shortened V by 7 bases and J by 4 bases, and 17 bases separated the two germline ends. This CDR3 has 14 amino acids. This CDR3 reads CASTSSGGMYEQYF. CDR3 nucleotide sequence: TGTGCCAGCACCTCTTCAGGGGGGATGTACGAGCAGTACTTC.

This clonotype was detected many times. This rearrangement joins TRBV7-2 to TRBJ2-3; TRBD2 matches at 12 bases. This CDR3 region has 15 residues. Germline V CDR1 and CDR2: SGHTA, FQGNSA. CDR3 residues: CAGGGTSGSSDTQYF. The CDR3 coding sequence is TGTGCAGGCGGCGGGACTAGCGGGTCATCCGATACGCAGTATTTT.

This chain connects TRBV28 to TRBJ1-2; D is possibly TRBD1 (6 bases). V lost 5 bases, J lost 0 bases, and 13 bases lay in between. Per the germline V gene, CDR1 is MDHEN and CDR2 is SYDVKM. The CDR3 length is 15 residues. CDR3 coding DNA: TGTGCCAGCAGTGGCGAGGGACAAGCTAACTATGGCTACACCTTC. This translates into CASSGEGQANYGYTF.

Remarks on this clonotype: A read error is likely here: a far larger clone is one base away. The genes are TRBV4-2 and TRBJ2-1; 7 bases are a match to TRBD2. Germline V gene lookup returns CDR1 LGHNA and CDR2 YNFKEQ. The CDR3 extends over 14 amino acids. The V gene end was trimmed by 4 bases and the J gene end by 6 bases; junction bases not matched to a gene: 6. The CDR3 nucleotides are TGTGCCAGCAGCCTGGGAGGGCATGGCAATGAGCAGTTCTTC. Protein sequence: CASSLGGHGNEQFF.

The sample holds many counts of this clonotype. CDR3 DNA sequence: TGTGCCACCGCACGTCTTGACACCGGGGAGCTGTTTTTT. It translates to CATARLDTGELFF. The rearrangement links TRBV14 to TRBJ2-2; D ambiguous. The germline V gene encodes CDR1 SGHDN and CDR2 FVKESK. The CDR3 has 13 residues. V gave up 10 bases and J gave up 3 bases, with 12 bases separating them.

This clonotype was recorded at least ten times. Here the CDR3 DNA reads TGTGCCAGCAGTGTAGGGGCCAACGTCCTGACTTTC. Translation: CASSVGANVLTF. The chain couples TRBV6-2 or TRBV6-3 to TRBJ2-6; no clear D. Trimming took 5 bases from V and 4 from J, leaving 3 bases between them. Germline CDR1 and CDR2: MNHEY and SVGEGT. The CDR3 extends over 12 amino acids.

About this clonotype itself: A far larger clone is one base from this, pointing to a likely read error. This chain joins TRBV4-3 and TRBJ2-1; 7 bases agree with TRBD1. The CDR3 sequence is 17 residues long. With 1 base clipped from V and 4 bases from J, the junction kept 10 bases outside the gene matches. The germline V gene encodes CDR1 LGHNA and CDR2 YSLEER. The CDR3 coding sequence is TGCGCCAGCAGCCAAGGCCTGACAGGGATGTGGTACAATGAGCAGTTCTTC. Translating it yields CASSQGLTGMWYNEQFF.

Many counts were recorded for this clonotype. CDR3 residues: CASSLGAGGTYNEQFF. CDR3 sequence (DNA): TGCGCCAGCAGCTTGGGGGCAGGGGGAACCTACAATGAGCAGTTCTTC. This chain joins TRBV5-1 and TRBJ2-1, with TRBD1 matching over 7 bases. V trimming: 0 bases; J trimming: 2 bases; junction bases outside the gene matches: 5. This CDR3 spans 16 amino acids. Germline values: CDR1 SGHRS, CDR2 YFSETQ.

In its sample, this clonotype was seen a few times. The rearrangement joins TRBV20-1 to TRBJ2-1; D perhaps matches TRBD1 (6 bases). Trimming removed 5 bases at V and 1 base at J, with 15 bases between. The CDR3 totals 15 residues. The germline gives CDR1 DFQATT, CDR2 SNEGSKA (reference sequence). CDR3 in amino acids: CSAPEQGKSYNEQFF. The CDR3, as DNA: TGCAGTGCTCCTGAACAGGGAAAATCCTACAATGAGCAGTTCTTC.

This clonotype was recorded at least ten times. This rearrangement joins TRBV13 to TRBJ1-1; 9 bases fit TRBD1. Germline V CDR1 and CDR2: PRHDT, FYEKMQ (reference sequence). The V segment lost 5 bases and the J segment 4 bases; nucleotides outside the gene matches: 2. The CDR3 is 13 residues long. CDR3 residues: CASSRQGGTEAFF. In DNA form, the CDR3 reads TGTGCCAGCAGCCGACAGGGGGGCACTGAAGCTTTCTTT.

The CDR3 here is CASSEAGIANYGYTF. CDR3 DNA sequence: TGTGCCAGCAGTGAAGCGGGAATTGCTAACTATGGCTACACCTTC. The V and J genes are TRBV6-1 and TRBJ1-2; the D is unclear. V shed 0 bases and J shed 0 bases, with 8 bases lying between them. Germline V gene data show CDR1 as MNHNS and CDR2 as SASEGT. The CDR3 contains 15 residues.

This clonotype was recorded at least ten times. Here the CDR3 DNA reads TGCGCCAGCAGCTTGGAACCGGGGCCGGGGCCCCAGCATTTT. Its protein is CASSLEPGPGPQHF. The chain joins TRBV5-1 to TRBJ1-5; D is perhaps TRBD1 (5 bases). Trimming removed 0 bases at V and 9 bases at J, with 13 bases between. Germline CDR1 SGHRS, CDR2 YFSETQ. This CDR3 has 14 amino acids.

This clonotype was detected many times. The chain combines TRBV18 with TRBJ2-7, with 9 positions matching TRBD1. The ends lost 3 bases at V and 2 bases at J; junction bases unmatched: 5. The CDR3 extends over 15 amino acids. Germline CDR1 and CDR2: KGHSH and LQKENI. The DNA for the CDR3 is TGTGCCAGCTCACCGGGGACAGGGAAGGCCTACGAGCAGTACTTC. The encoded protein is CASSPGTGKAYEQYF. Filled out from reference TRBV18 and TRBJ2-7, the complete variable domain reads NAGVMQNPRHLVRRRGQEARLRCSPMKGHSHVYWYRQLPEEGLKFMVYLQKENIIDESGMPKERFSAEFPKEGPSILRIQQVVRGDSAAYFCASSPGTGKAYEQYFGPGTRLTVT.